The 29 T cell receptor beta chains listed next were all sequenced from one sample in a study of technical replicates of blood from a handful of donors. Profiled with immunoSEQ multiplex PCR; TCRdb holds only in-frame clones, not every one. The repertoire holds 60,000 to 80,000 clones, with 91% as singletons. Sequenced material: PBMCs. The receptors originated from a human donor in good health. Some clones in this sample may be carry-over from other donors' samples.

V and J are TRBV14 and TRBJ1-5; possibly TRBD1 for D (5 bases). This CDR3 is 14 amino acids long. Between the trimmed V and J ends, which lost 1 base and 6 bases, there was a span of 10 bases. Germline V gives CDR1 SGHDN, CDR2 FVKESK. The CDR3 spells CASSQGQGSQPQHF. CDR3 nucleotides: TGTGCCAGCAGCCAAGGGCAGGGATCTCAGCCCCAGCATTTT. Supplemented by reference TRBV14 and TRBJ1-5, the full variable domain reads EAGVTQFPSHSVIEKGQTVTLRCDPISGHDNLYWYRRVMGKEIKFLLHFVKESKQDESGMPNNRFLAERTGGTYSTLKVQPAELEDSGVYFCASSQGQGSQPQHFGDGTRLSIL.

This sequence joins TRBV7-8 and TRBJ2-7, with a weak D call TRBD2 (6 bases). With 6 bases removed from V and 2 bases from J, the gap between germline ends came to 11 bases. Germline V gene lookup returns CDR1 SGHVS and CDR2 FQNEAQ. This CDR3 has 13 amino acids. The CDR3 loop is CASSGGVAYEQYF. CDR3 in DNA: TGTGCCAGCAGTGGAGGGGTCGCCTACGAGCAGTACTTC.

This clone came up once. The CDR3: CAISGTSGSGEQYF. The CDR3 coding sequence is TGTGCCATCAGTGGGACTAGCGGGAGCGGCGAGCAGTACTTC. The rearrangement joins TRBV10-3 to TRBJ2-7; 13 bases map to TRBD2. CDR1 and CDR2 (germline): ENHRY, SYGVKD. V dropped 4 bases and J dropped 6; count of bases not matched to a gene: 3. The CDR3 has 14 amino acids.

The chain couples TRBV7-2 to TRBJ1-3, with TRBD1 as a possible D gene (6 bases). Looked up from germline, CDR1 is SGHTA and CDR2 is FQGNSA. The CDR3 spans 16 residues. Trimming took off 1 base at V and 0 bases at J, with 10 bases between the two ends. The CDR3 spells CASSLDAGASGNTIYF. In DNA form, the CDR3 reads TGTGCCAGCAGCTTAGATGCAGGGGCCTCTGGAAACACCATATATTTT.

V gene TRBV9 combines with J gene TRBJ2-3, with 12 bases identical to TRBD2. Germline values: CDR1 SGDLS, CDR2 YYNGEE. The CDR3 has 15 residues. Trimming cost V 3 bases and J 4 bases; bases outside gene matches: 3. CDR3 nucleotides: TGTGCCAGCAGCGAGGGACTAGCGGGCGCAGATACGCAGTATTTT. It encodes CASSEGLAGADTQYF.

This clone was recorded once. The chain joins TRBV4-1 to TRBJ2-3, with 14 bases aligning to TRBD2. The V and J ends lost 3 bases and 0 bases, in that order; junction bases with no gene match: 5. Germline CDR1 MGHRA, CDR2 YSYEKL. The CDR3 runs 18 residues. This chain's CDR3 is CASSQRTSGGTSTDTQYF. CDR3 coding DNA: TGCGCCAGCAGCCAGAGGACTAGCGGGGGGACTAGCACAGATACGCAGTATTTT.

This rearrangement joins TRBV4-3 to TRBJ2-1; 7 bases map to TRBD2. Germline V CDR1 and CDR2: LGHNA, YSLEER. The CDR3 is made up of 15 amino acids. The V segment lost 1 base and the J segment 3 bases; nucleotides outside the gene matches: 3. The CDR3 loop reads CASSQALAVYNEQFF. The CDR3 region has the DNA TGCGCCAGCAGCCAAGCCCTAGCGGTCTACAATGAGCAGTTCTTC.

With regard to this clone: Distinct nucleotide sequences in the sample also encode this CDR3. This rearrangement joins TRBV5-4 to TRBJ1-2; possibly TRBD1 for D (6 bases). The germline V gene has CDR1 SGHNT and CDR2 YYREEE (reference sequence). Trimming pared 2 bases from V and 2 bases from J, leaving 7 bases between. This CDR3 has 13 amino acids. The CDR3 spells CASSLGQNYGYTF. The CDR3, as DNA: TGTGCCAGCAGCTTAGGACAGAACTATGGCTACACCTTC.

In nucleotides, the CDR3 is TGTGCCAGCAGCTTACGCACTAGCGTAACCGGCACAGATACGCAGTATTTT. Translating it yields CASSLRTSVTGTDTQYF. The chain joins TRBV5-6 to TRBJ2-3, with 7 bases matching TRBD2. The CDR3 is 17 amino acids. With V trimmed by 2 bases and J by 1 base, 10 bases remained unmatched. Germline V lookup: CDR1 SGHDT, CDR2 YYEEEE.

This clone was detected once. The rearrangement links TRBV19 to TRBJ1-5; weak D call: TRBD1 (5 bases). V lost 1 base and J lost 7, with 17 bases in between. CDR1 and CDR2 from the germline V gene are LNHDA and SQIVND (reference sequence). The CDR3 has 16 amino acids. CDR3 nucleotide sequence: TGTGCCAGTAGTATAGTCCCCGGGGGTGGAGGGCAGCCCCAGCATTTT. Its protein product is CASSIVPGGGGQPQHF.

Comment on this clone: At one end the junction does not follow the germline gene, possibly because of a read error. The chain combines TRBV7-9 with TRBJ2-7; D unresolved. Looked up from germline, CDR1 is SEHNR and CDR2 is FQNEAQ (reference sequence). The length of the CDR3 is 14 residues. CDR3 nucleotides: TGTGCCAGCAGCGTAGCCGGGTCCTCCTACGAGCAGTACTTC. Translated: CASSVAGSSYEQYF.

The chain is built from TRBV18 and TRBJ2-7; 7 bases are a match to TRBD1. The CDR3 runs to 13 residues. The germline CDR1 and CDR2 sequences are KGHSH and LQKENI. V was pared by 3 bases and J by 2 bases, with 1 base of the junction left unmatched. CDR3 DNA sequence: TGTGCCAGCTCACCCGGGACAGCCTACGAGCAGTACTTC. Translation: CASSPGTAYEQYF.

In this sample, this clone turned up a few times. J is TRBJ2-7 and V is TRBV18; perhaps TRBD1 as D (5 bases). Per the germline V gene, CDR1 is KGHSH and CDR2 is LQKENI. The CDR3 runs to 14 residues. V dropped 4 bases and J dropped 3 bases, with 13 bases sitting between them. The CDR3 region is CASSLSTASYEQYF. CDR3 nucleotides: TGTGCCAGCTCACTATCGACAGCGAGCTACGAGCAGTACTTC.

V and J are TRBV7-3 and TRBJ1-2; 9 nucleotides line up with TRBD1. Germline V gives CDR1 SGHTA, CDR2 FQGTGA. CDR3 length equals 17 residues. V shed 5 bases, J shed 2 bases, and the junction held 12 bases outside the gene matches. The CDR3: CASSRGGQGAQNYGYTF. Here the CDR3 DNA reads TGTGCCAGCAGCCGGGGGGGACAGGGAGCCCAAAACTATGGCTACACCTTC.

V gene TRBV7-6 combines with J gene TRBJ1-4, with a weak D call TRBD1 (5 bases). Germline V gives CDR1 SGHVS, CDR2 FNYEAQ. Trimming took off 1 base at V and 3 bases at J, with 9 bases between the two ends. CDR3 length: 15 residues. For the CDR3, the DNA is TGTGCCAGCAGCTTAGTGGCGGGACCTAATGAAAAACTGTTTTTT. It yields the protein CASSLVAGPNEKLFF.

This clone was detected only a few times. V is TRBV2 and J is TRBJ1-4; 7 nucleotides line up with TRBD1. The ends lost 5 bases at V and 4 bases at J; junction bases unmatched: 4. There are 14 residues in the CDR3. The germline V gene has CDR1 SNHLY and CDR2 FYNNEI. The CDR3 loop is CASSRTGYNEKLFF. The CDR3 DNA is TGTGCCAGCAGTCGGACAGGTTATAATGAAAAACTGTTTTTT.

The chain has TRBV7-9 and TRBJ1-5; D gene unclear. This CDR3 has 15 residues. Trimming cost V 1 base and J 3 bases, with 10 bases left between them. The germline V gene has CDR1 SEHNR and CDR2 FQNEAQ (reference sequence). The CDR3 region is CASSLGAGNNQPQHF. DNA for the CDR3: TGTGCCAGCAGCTTAGGGGCGGGAAACAATCAGCCCCAGCATTTT.

V gene TRBV6-7 combines with J gene TRBJ1-4; D remains ambiguous. TRBV6-7 is an open reading frame whose function is uncertain. V lost 2 bases and J lost 12, with 16 bases in between. The CDR3 sequence is 14 residues long. The chain's CDR3 is CASSYEGQPGELFF. CDR3 nucleotide sequence: TGTGCCAGCAGTTACGAGGGCCAACCTGGCGAACTGTTTTTT.

The chain links TRBV9 to TRBJ2-3, with 11 bases fitting TRBD2. Germline CDR1 reads SGDLS; CDR2 reads YYNGEE. V was clipped by 0 bases and J by 4 bases; unmatched bases: 4. This CDR3 has 16 amino acids. As DNA, the CDR3 is TGTGCCAGCAGCGTAGCTAGCGGGGGGTTGGCAGATACGCAGTATTTT. It encodes CASSVASGGLADTQYF.

The rearrangement uses TRBV2 and TRBJ2-3, with 10 nucleotides matching TRBD2. The germline V gene has CDR1 SNHLY and CDR2 FYNNEI. V was clipped by 8 bases and J by 4 bases; unmatched bases: 9. The CDR3 runs 15 residues. CDR3 protein: CASHRGSGRSDTQYF. The CDR3 DNA is TGTGCCAGCCATCGAGGTAGCGGGAGGTCAGATACGCAGTATTTT. Together with reference TRBV2 and TRBJ2-3, the CDR3 gives the full variable domain: EPEVTQTPSHQVTQMGQEVILRCVPISNHLYFYWYRQILGQKVEFLVSFYNNEISEKSEIFDDQFSVERPDGSNFTLKIRSTKLEDSAMYFCASHRGSGRSDTQYFGPGTRLTVL.

This chain joins TRBV4-1 and TRBJ1-3; D possibly corresponds to TRBD1 (5 bases). The CDR3 contains 17 residues. CDR1 and CDR2 from the germline V gene are MGHRA and YSYEKL. Trimming pared 4 bases from V and 2 bases from J, leaving 18 bases between. In DNA form, the CDR3 reads TGCGCCAGCAGCCCTGCCTCCGGGGGATTTGCTGGAAACACCATATATTTT. Amino acids: CASSPASGGFAGNTIYF.

In its sample, this clone was seen once. The V and J genes are TRBV25-1 and TRBJ2-7, with TRBD1 identical over 7 bases. Per the germline V gene, CDR1 is MGHDK and CDR2 is SYGVNS. The V segment lost 4 bases and the J segment 2 bases; nucleotides outside the gene matches: 8. The CDR3 is 15 amino acids. DNA of the CDR3: TGTGCCAGCAGTGGAAGGACAGGTCTTACCTACGAGCAGTACTTC. As protein: CASSGRTGLTYEQYF.

The chain is built from TRBV7-2 and TRBJ2-1; 9 nucleotides agree with TRBD2. The CDR3 length is 15 residues. The V segment lost 5 bases and the J segment 9 bases; nucleotides outside the gene matches: 11. In germline, CDR1 is SGHTA, CDR2 FQGNSA. CDR3 loop: CASSPGSGGYREQFF. CDR3 nucleotide sequence: TGTGCCAGCAGCCCCGGGAGCGGGGGGTACCGTGAGCAGTTCTTC.

The chain employs TRBV10-2 and TRBJ2-1; D is uncertain. From germline, CDR1 is WSHSY and CDR2 SAAADI. The CDR3 runs to 15 residues. Trimming removed 7 bases at V and 0 bases at J, with 13 bases between. CDR3: CASTRYGGSYNEQFF. CDR3 coding DNA: TGCGCCAGCACTAGGTACGGTGGCTCCTACAATGAGCAGTTCTTC.

This chain connects TRBV7-7 to TRBJ2-1; D gene uncertain. V was pared by 1 base and J by 0 bases, with 16 bases between. The V gene's germline CDR1 is SSHAT and CDR2 FNYEAQ (reference sequence). The CDR3 totals 18 residues. CDR3 nucleotide sequence: TGTGCCAGCAGCTTAGGTACAGCTCACCTTTTCTCCTACAATGAGCAGTTCTTC. Protein product: CASSLGTAHLFSYNEQFF. Full variable domain (remainder filled in from reference TRBV7-7 and TRBJ2-1): GAGVSQSPRYKVTKRGQDVTLRCDPISSHATLYWYQQALGQGPEFLTYFNYEAQPDKSGLPSDRFSAERPEGSISTLTIQRTEQRDSAMYRCASSLGTAHLFSYNEQFFGPGTRLTVL.

The V call is TRBV29-1, the J call TRBJ2-3; TRBD2 aligns across 9 bases. The CDR3 is 14 residues long. Per the germline V gene, CDR1 is SQVTM and CDR2 is ANQGSEA. The junction had 11 bases not matched to a gene; V was cut back by 7 bases and J by 6 bases. The CDR3 coding sequence is TGCAGCGCGCTAGGGGCGGGAGGGTGGGATACGCAGTATTTT. It codes for CSALGAGGWDTQYF.

This rearrangement joins TRBV9 to TRBJ1-3; no definite D call. V dropped 3 bases and J dropped 0 bases, with 13 bases sitting between them. Germline lookup yields CDR1 SGDLS and CDR2 YYNGEE. The CDR3 consists of 16 residues. The CDR3 bases are TGTGCCAGCAGCGCCGAAGGCGGATTCTCTGGAAACACCATATATTTT. Its translation: CASSAEGGFSGNTIYF.

The V call is TRBV2, the J call TRBJ2-1; 12 nucleotides agree with TRBD2. CDR1 and CDR2 from the germline V gene are SNHLY and FYNNEI. CDR3 length: 15 amino acids. V gave up 9 bases and J gave up 4 bases; unmatched junction bases: 7. CDR3 amino acids: CASKGGTSGYNEQFF. In nucleotides, the CDR3 is TGTGCCAGTAAGGGGGGGACTAGCGGGTACAATGAGCAGTTCTTC.

V gene TRBV4-3 combines with J gene TRBJ1-1, with D unclear. V was clipped by 2 bases and J by 11 bases, with 15 bases between them. This CDR3 is 13 amino acids long. In germline, CDR1 is LGHNA, CDR2 YSLEER. The CDR3 reads CASSQSSPAAAFF. Written as DNA, the CDR3 is TGCGCCAGCAGCCAATCCTCTCCCGCGGCGGCTTTCTTT.